The 3 T cell receptor beta chains below were found in one sample sequenced in a study of T cell responses to AZD1222 COVID-19 vaccine. The repertoire was sequenced with immunoSEQ multiplex PCR; TCRdb's copy has only in-frame clones and lacks some. The table records around 210,000 clones, approximately 94% of them present only once. The starting material was peripheral blood, obtained 28 days after the second dose of the MenACWY control vaccine. The receptors originated from an adult who received the MenACWY meningococcal vaccine as a control.

The rearrangement uses TRBV5-4 and TRBJ1-1; D ambiguous. With 0 bases removed from V and 0 bases from J, the gap between germline ends came to 6 bases. CDR1 is SGHNT, CDR2 YYREEE, per germline (reference sequence). The CDR3 is 14 amino acids. CDR3 DNA sequence: TGTGCCAGCAGCTTGGGACTGCTGAACACTGAAGCTTTCTTT. This codes for CASSLGLLNTEAFF.

The table lists this clone with a few counts. This sequence joins TRBV24-1 and TRBJ1-1, with unresolved D. The V and J ends lost 4 bases and 6 bases respectively, with 11 bases between them. Germline V lookup: CDR1 KGHDR, CDR2 SFDVKD. This CDR3 is 13 amino acids long. The CDR3 bases are TGTGCCACCAGTGAACCGGACCGTCCTGAAGCTTTCTTT. This gives the protein CATSEPDRPEAFF.

The rearrangement joins TRBV10-3 to TRBJ1-3; D gene unclear. The CDR3 totals 14 residues. Between the trimmed V and J ends, which lost 2 bases and 0 bases, there was a span of 5 bases. Germline lookup yields CDR1 ENHRY and CDR2 SYGVKD. The CDR3 loop reads CAISERDSGNTIYF. The CDR3, as DNA: TGTGCCATCAGTGAGAGGGACTCTGGAAACACCATATATTTT.